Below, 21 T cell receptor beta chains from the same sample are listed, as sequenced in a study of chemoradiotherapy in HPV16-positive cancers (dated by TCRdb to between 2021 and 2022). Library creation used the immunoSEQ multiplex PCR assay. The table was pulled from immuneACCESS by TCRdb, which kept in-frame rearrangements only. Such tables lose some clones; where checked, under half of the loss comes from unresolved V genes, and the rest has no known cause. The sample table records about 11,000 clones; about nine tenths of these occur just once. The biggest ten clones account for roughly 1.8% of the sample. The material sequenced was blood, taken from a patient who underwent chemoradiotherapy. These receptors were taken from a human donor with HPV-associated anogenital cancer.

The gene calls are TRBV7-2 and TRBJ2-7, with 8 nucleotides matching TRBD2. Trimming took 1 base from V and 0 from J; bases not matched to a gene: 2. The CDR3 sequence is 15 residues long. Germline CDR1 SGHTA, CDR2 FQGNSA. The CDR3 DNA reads TGTGCCAGCAGCTTAGGCGGGGGGATCTCCTACGAGCAGTACTTC. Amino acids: CASSLGGGISYEQYF. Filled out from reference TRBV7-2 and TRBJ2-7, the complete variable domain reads GAGVSQSPSNKVTEKGKDVELRCDPISGHTALYWYRQSLGQGLEFLIYFQGNSAPDKSGLPSDRFSAERTGGSVSTLTIQRTQQEDSAVYLCASSLGGGISYEQYFGPGTRLTVT.

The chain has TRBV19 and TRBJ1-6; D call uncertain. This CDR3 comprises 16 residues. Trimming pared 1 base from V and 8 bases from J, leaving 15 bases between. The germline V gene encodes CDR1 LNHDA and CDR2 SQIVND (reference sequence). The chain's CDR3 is CASSIGEGYSYSPLHF. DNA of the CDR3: TGTGCCAGTAGTATAGGTGAAGGCTATAGTTATTCACCCCTCCACTTT.

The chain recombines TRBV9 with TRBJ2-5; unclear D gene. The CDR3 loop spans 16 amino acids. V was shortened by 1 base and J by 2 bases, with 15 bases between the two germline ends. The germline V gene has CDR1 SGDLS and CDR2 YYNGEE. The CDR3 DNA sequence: TGTGCCAGCAGCGTATCCAGTAACCCCCCTCAAGAGACCCAGTACTTC. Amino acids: CASSVSSNPPQETQYF.

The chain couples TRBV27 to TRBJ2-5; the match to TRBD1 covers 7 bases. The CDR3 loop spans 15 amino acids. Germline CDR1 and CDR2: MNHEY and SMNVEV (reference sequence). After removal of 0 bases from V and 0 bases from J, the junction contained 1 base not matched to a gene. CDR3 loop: CASSLSTGYQETQYF. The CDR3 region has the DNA TGTGCCAGCAGTTTATCGACAGGGTACCAAGAGACCCAGTACTTC.

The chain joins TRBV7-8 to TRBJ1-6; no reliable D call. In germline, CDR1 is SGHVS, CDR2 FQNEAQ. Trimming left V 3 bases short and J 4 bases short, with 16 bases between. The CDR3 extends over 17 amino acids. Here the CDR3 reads CASSFRGGSVYNSPLHF. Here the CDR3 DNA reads TGTGCCAGCAGCTTCCGGGGAGGGTCAGTTTATAATTCACCCCTCCACTTT.

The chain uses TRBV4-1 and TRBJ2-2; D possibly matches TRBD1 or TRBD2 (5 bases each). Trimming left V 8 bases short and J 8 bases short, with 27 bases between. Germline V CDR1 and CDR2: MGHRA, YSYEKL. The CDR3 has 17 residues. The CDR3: CASGGNQRDRPGGELFF. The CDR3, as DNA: TGCGCCAGCGGCGGAAATCAGAGGGACCGACCCGGAGGGGAGCTGTTTTTT.

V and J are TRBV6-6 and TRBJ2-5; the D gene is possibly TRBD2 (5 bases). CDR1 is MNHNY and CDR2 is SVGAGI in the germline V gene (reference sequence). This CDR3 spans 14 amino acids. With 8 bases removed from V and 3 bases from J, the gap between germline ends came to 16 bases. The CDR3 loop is CASGLGGSKETQYF. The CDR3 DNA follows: TGTGCCAGCGGCCTGGGTGGGAGCAAAGAGACCCAGTACTTC.

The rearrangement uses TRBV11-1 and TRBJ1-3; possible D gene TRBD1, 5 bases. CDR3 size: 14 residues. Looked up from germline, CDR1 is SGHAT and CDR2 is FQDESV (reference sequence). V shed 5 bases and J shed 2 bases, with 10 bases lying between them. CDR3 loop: CASSRGGPGNTIYF. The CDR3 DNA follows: TGTGCCAGCAGCCGGGGGGGACCTGGAAACACCATATATTTT.

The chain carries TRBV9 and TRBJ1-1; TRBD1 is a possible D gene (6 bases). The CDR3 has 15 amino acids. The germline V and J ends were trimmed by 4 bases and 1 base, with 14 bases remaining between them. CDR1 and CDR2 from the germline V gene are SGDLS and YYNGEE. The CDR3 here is CASSSTRGSNTEAFF. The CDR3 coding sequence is TGTGCCAGCAGCTCGACCAGGGGCTCGAACACTGAAGCTTTCTTT.

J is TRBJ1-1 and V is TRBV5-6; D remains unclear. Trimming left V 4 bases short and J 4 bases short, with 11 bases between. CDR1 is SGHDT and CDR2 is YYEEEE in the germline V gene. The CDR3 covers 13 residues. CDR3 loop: CASSTQGITEAFF. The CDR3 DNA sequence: TGTGCCAGCAGCACTCAAGGGATCACTGAAGCTTTCTTT. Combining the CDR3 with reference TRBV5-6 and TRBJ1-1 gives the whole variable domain DAGVTQSPTHLIKTRGQQVTLRCSPKSGHDTVSWYQQALGQGPQFIFQYYEEEERQRGNFPDRFSGHQFPNYSSELNVNALLLGDSALYLCASSTQGITEAFFGQGTRLTVV.

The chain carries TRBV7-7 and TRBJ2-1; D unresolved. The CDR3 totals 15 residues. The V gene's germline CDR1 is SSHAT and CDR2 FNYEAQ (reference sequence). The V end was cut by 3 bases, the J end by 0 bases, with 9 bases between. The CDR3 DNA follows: TGTGCCAGCAGCTTGGGCTCGGGCTCCTACAATGAGCAGTTCTTC. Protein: CASSLGSGSYNEQFF. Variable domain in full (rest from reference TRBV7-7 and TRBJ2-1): GAGVSQSPRYKVTKRGQDVTLRCDPISSHATLYWYQQALGQGPEFLTYFNYEAQPDKSGLPSDRFSAERPEGSISTLTIQRTEQRDSAMYRCASSLGSGSYNEQFFGPGTRLTVL.

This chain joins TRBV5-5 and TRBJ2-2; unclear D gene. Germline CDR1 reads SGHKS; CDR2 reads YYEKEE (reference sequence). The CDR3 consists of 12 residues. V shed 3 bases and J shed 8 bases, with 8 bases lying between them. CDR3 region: CASSYGWGELFF. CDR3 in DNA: TGTGCCAGCAGCTATGGATGGGGGGAGCTGTTTTTT.

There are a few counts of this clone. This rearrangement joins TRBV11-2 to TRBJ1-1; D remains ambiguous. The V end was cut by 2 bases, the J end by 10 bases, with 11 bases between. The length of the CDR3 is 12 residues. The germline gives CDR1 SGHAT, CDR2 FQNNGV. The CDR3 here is CASSLTALRAFF. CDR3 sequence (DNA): TGTGCCAGCAGCTTAACAGCGTTAAGAGCTTTCTTT.

DNA for the CDR3: TGTGCCAGCAGTCCCTGGACAGGGATCACCGGGGAGCTGTTTTTT. This translates into CASSPWTGITGELFF. This chain uses TRBV27 with TRBJ2-2, with 8 bases fitting TRBD1. Germline assignment: CDR1 MNHEY and CDR2 SMNVEV (reference sequence). The CDR3 spans 15 residues. V was clipped by 5 bases and J by 4 bases; unmatched bases: 6.

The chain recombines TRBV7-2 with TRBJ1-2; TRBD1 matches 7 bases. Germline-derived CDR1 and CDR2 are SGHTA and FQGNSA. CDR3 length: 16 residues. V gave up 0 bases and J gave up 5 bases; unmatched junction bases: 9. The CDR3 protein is CASSLAFRGREYGYTF. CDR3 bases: TGTGCCAGCAGCTTAGCGTTTAGGGGGCGCGAGTATGGCTACACCTTC.

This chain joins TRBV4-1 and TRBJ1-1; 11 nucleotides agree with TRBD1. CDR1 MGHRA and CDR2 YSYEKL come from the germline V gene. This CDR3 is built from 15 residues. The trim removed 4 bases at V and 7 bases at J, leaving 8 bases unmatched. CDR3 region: CASSPGTGGLGEAFF. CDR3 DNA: TGCGCCAGCAGCCCCGGGACAGGGGGTCTGGGTGAAGCTTTCTTT.

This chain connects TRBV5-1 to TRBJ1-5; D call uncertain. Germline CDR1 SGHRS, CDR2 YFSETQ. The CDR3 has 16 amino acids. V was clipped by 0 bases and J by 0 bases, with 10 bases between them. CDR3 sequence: CASSLGYGDSNQPQHF. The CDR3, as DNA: TGCGCCAGCAGCTTGGGGTACGGGGATAGCAATCAGCCCCAGCATTTT.

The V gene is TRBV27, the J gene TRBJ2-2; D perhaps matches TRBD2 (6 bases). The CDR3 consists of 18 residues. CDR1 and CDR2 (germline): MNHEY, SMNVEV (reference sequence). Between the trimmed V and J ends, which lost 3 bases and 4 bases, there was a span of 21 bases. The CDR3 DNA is TGTGCCAGCAGTTTCTCCGGCAGGACGCCAGCGGGCACCGGGGAGCTGTTTTTT. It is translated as CASSFSGRTPAGTGELFF.

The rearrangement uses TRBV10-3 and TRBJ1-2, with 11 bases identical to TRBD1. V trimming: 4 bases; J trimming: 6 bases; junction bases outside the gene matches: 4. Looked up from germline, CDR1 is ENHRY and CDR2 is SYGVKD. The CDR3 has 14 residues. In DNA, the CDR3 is TGTGCCATCAGTGTAAGGACAGGGGGCCATGGCTACACCTTC. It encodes CAISVRTGGHGYTF.

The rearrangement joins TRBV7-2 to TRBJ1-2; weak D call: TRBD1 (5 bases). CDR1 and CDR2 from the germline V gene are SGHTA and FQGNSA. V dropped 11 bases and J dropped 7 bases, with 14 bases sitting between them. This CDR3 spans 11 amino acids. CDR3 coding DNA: TGTGCCGGCCGAGACAGTCCTGGCTACACCTTC. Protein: CAGRDSPGYTF.

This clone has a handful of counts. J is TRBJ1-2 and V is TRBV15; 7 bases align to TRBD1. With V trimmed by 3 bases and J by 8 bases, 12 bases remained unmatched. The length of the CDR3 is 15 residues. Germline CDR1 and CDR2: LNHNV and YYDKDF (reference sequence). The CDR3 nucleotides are TGTGCCACCAGCAGTATATTTACAGGGGATGGGGGCTACACCTTC. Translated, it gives CATSSIFTGDGGYTF.